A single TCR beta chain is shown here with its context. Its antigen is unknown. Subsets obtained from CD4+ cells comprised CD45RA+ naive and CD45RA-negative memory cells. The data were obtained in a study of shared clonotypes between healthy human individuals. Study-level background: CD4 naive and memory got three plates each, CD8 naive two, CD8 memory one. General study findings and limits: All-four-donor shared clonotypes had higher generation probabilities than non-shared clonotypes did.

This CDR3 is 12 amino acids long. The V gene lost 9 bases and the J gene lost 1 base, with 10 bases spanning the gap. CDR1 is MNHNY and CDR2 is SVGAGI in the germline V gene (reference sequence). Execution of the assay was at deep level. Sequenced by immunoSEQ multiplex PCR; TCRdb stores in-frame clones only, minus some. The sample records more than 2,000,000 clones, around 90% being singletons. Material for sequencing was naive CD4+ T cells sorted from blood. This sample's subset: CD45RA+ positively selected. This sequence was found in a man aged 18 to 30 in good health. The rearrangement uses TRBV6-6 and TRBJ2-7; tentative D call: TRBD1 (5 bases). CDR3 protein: CARLTDSYEQYF. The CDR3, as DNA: TGTGCCAGGCTGACAGATTCCTACGAGCAGTACTTC.